The sequence of this TCR beta chain was determined in a study of T cell responses to AZD1222 COVID-19 vaccine. V was shortened by 7 bases and J by 3 bases, with 13 bases between the two germline ends. The length of the CDR3 is 14 residues. Per the germline V gene, CDR1 is MDHEN and CDR2 is SYDVKM. Clones were read by immunoSEQ multiplex PCR, and TCRdb kept only the in-frame ones, dropping some. The table has some 170,000 clones, over 80% seen once. This clone is a singleton in its sample. Its matching antigen is unknown. Study findings and constraints: The study found vaccine-associated CD4 TCRs spanning spike, dominant at 160-218 and 743-854. Just a handful of people given AZD1222 tested seropositive at baseline. Nearly half of spike-specific TCRs reportedly target variant regions that are unmutated in the B.1.351 and B.1.1.7 variants. Most donors were white British, females outnumbered males, and clonal diversity was possibly underestimated.

The sequence derives from an adult who received the MenACWY meningococcal vaccine as a control. The chain joins TRBV28 to TRBJ1-5; D is unresolved. Here the sequenced sample was peripheral blood, taken 28 days after the second dose of the MenACWY control vaccine. For the CDR3, the DNA is TGTGCCAGCATTACGGGAGCGATCAATCAGCCCCAGCATTTT. Encoded protein: CASITGAINQPQHF.